These 12 T cell receptor beta chains came from one sample sequenced in a study of cytomegalovirus exposure and HLA in healthy donors. Primers for the PCR totalled 60 Vbeta and 13 Jbeta. Here immunoSEQ multiplex PCR was the method, and the copy in TCRdb shows in-frame clones only, minus some. The sample has roughly 80,000 clones; around two thirds are singletons. The sample comprised PBMCs. These receptors were collected from a woman aged 50 to 60 in good health and CMV-seropositive.

The J gene is TRBJ2-6, the V gene TRBV19, with 7 bases lining up with TRBD1. The V gene's germline CDR1 is LNHDA and CDR2 SQIVND (reference sequence). Unmatched junction bases numbered 5, after V lost 6 bases and J lost 0 bases. The CDR3 has 16 amino acids. CDR3 DNA sequence: TGTGCCAGTAGCGGACAGGCGAACTCTGGGGCCAACGTCCTGACTTTC. Translating it yields CASSGQANSGANVLTF.

About this clone itself: Germline is not matched at one junction end, which may reflect a read error. V is TRBV11-2 and J is TRBJ2-4; TRBD1 agrees at 9 bases. The CDR3 spans 12 residues. Germline V gene data show CDR1 as SGHAT and CDR2 as FQNNGV. CDR3 protein: CASSPTGTGNCF. The CDR3 DNA sequence: TGTGCCAGCAGCCCAACCGGGACAGGGAATTGCTTC.

This clone has a handful of counts. This chain joins TRBV6-6 and TRBJ1-2, with TRBD1 matching over 8 bases. CDR1 MNHNY and CDR2 SVGAGI come from the germline V gene (reference sequence). CDR3 length: 14 amino acids. The V segment lost 2 bases and the J segment 7 bases; nucleotides outside the gene matches: 6. The CDR3 loop reads CASSYVGQGFGYTF. CDR3 sequence (DNA): TGTGCCAGCAGTTACGTCGGACAGGGATTTGGCTACACCTTC.

The chain is built from TRBV5-4 and TRBJ1-3; 7 nucleotides match TRBD1. CDR3 size: 16 residues. CDR1 SGHNT and CDR2 YYREEE come from the germline V gene (reference sequence). V lost 4 bases, J lost 4 bases, and 11 bases stayed unmatched. CDR3 in DNA: TGTGCCAGCAGCAGCTACAGGGGTGTGAGAGGAAACACCATATATTTT. It is translated as CASSSYRGVRGNTIYF.

The chain carries TRBV28 and TRBJ1-1; possible D gene TRBD1, 6 bases. This CDR3 is 15 amino acids long. V was trimmed by 4 bases and J by 1 base, leaving 13 bases between them. Germline V gene sequence: CDR1 MDHEN, CDR2 SYDVKM. CDR3: CASSSGGARNTEAFF. The CDR3 nucleotides read TGTGCCAGCAGTTCTGGGGGGGCGCGGAACACTGAAGCTTTCTTT.

V gene TRBV2 combines with J gene TRBJ2-5; D unclear. Per the germline V gene, CDR1 is SNHLY and CDR2 is FYNNEI. The CDR3 runs to 14 residues. V lost 3 bases to trimming and J lost 0 bases, with 8 bases between them. CDR3 DNA sequence: TGTGCCAGCAGTGATTCGCACAACCAAGAGACCCAGTACTTC. It yields the protein CASSDSHNQETQYF.

Concerning this clone itself: One junction end does not reproduce the germline sequence, and a read error may be involved. The chain uses TRBV7-9 and TRBJ1-2; D unclear. The CDR3 has 12 amino acids. Germline V gene data show CDR1 as SEHNR and CDR2 as FQNEAQ (reference sequence). The CDR3 region has the DNA TGTTCCAGCAGCCTCGAGACGGGGAGCTACACCTTC. Protein product: CSSSLETGSYTF.

This clone turned up a few times. The rearrangement uses TRBV10-1 and TRBJ2-2; D gene ambiguous. The V and J ends lost 5 bases and 0 bases respectively, with 7 bases between them. The CDR3 contains 14 residues. Germline V gene sequence: CDR1 WNHNN, CDR2 SYGVQD (reference sequence). The chain's CDR3 is CASSRVSNTGELFF. DNA of the CDR3: TGCGCCAGCAGTCGCGTATCGAACACCGGGGAGCTGTTTTTT.

J is TRBJ2-2 and V is TRBV10-1, with D hard to call. The CDR3 consists of 12 residues. Germline values: CDR1 WNHNN, CDR2 SYGVQD (reference sequence). V was clipped by 2 bases and J by 11 bases, with 9 bases between them. The DNA for the CDR3 is TGCGCCAGCAGTGAGGGGCCCGAAGAGCTGTTTTTT. Protein product: CASSEGPEELFF.

The chain is built from TRBV19 and TRBJ2-3; 10 bases map to TRBD2. The CDR3 has 19 residues. Trimming at V came to 9 bases and at J to 2 bases, leaving 20 bases not matched to a gene. Germline CDR1 and CDR2: LNHDA and SQIVND (reference sequence). CDR3 amino acids: CASDQKWGSAGGPTDTQYF. The DNA for the CDR3 is TGTGCCAGCGACCAGAAATGGGGGTCAGCGGGGGGGCCCACAGATACGCAGTATTTT. The complete variable domain, with remaining parts taken from reference TRBV19 and TRBJ2-3, reads DGGITQSPKYLFRKEGQNVTLSCEQNLNHDAMYWYRQDPGQGLRLIYYSQIVNDFQKGDIAEGYSVSREKKESFPLTVTSAQKNPTAFYLCASDQKWGSAGGPTDTQYFGPGTRLTVL.

In this sample, this clone turned up once. The CDR3 is CASSLVPGEENYGYTF. The CDR3 DNA reads TGTGCCAGCAGCTTAGTTCCGGGGGAAGAAAACTATGGCTACACCTTC. The J gene is TRBJ1-2, the V gene TRBV7-9; the D gene is possibly TRBD1 (5 bases). Germline loops: CDR1 SEHNR, CDR2 FQNEAQ (reference sequence). The germline V and J ends were trimmed by 1 base and 2 bases, with 14 bases remaining between them. This CDR3 is built from 16 residues. The full variable domain, rest sourced from reference TRBV7-9 and TRBJ1-2, is DTGVSQNPRHKITKRGQNVTFRCDPISEHNRLYWYRQTLGQGPEFLTYFQNEAQLEKSRLLSDRFSAERPKGSFSTLEIQRTEQGDSAMYLCASSLVPGEENYGYTFGSGTRLTVV.

The chain combines TRBV5-1 with TRBJ1-4; D is unresolved. Germline CDR1 is SGHRS and CDR2 is YFSETQ. The ends were cut back, 2 bases at V and 3 bases at J, with 17 bases in the middle. The CDR3 runs 17 residues. The CDR3 loop is CASSFLPNGPSNEKLFF. The DNA of the CDR3 is TGCGCCAGCAGCTTCCTTCCGAATGGGCCCTCTAATGAAAAACTGTTTTTT.